This TCR beta chain was captured by sequencing in a study of T-cell reconstitution after alpha-beta-depleted transplantation in children. This clonotype has more than one count but fewer than ten. The ends lost 5 bases at V and 2 bases at J; junction bases unmatched: 6. Germline lookup yields CDR1 SGHRS and CDR2 YFSETQ. The CDR3 has 14 amino acids. The authors prepared the TCRbeta library with unique molecular identifiers. TCRdb re-called the PCR reads with MiXCR, one entry per CDR3 protein. The sample contains some 200,000 distinct CDR3 sequences, about 14% of which appear only once. This chain uses TRBV5-1 with TRBJ2-7; TRBD2 matches at 8 bases. This material consisted of PBMCs from the stem cell graft donor, taken from the stem cell graft. The receptor's source is a human donor who donated a stem cell graft to a child with acute lymphoblastic leukemia. The CDR3 region is CASSTPGGAYEQYF. CDR3 DNA: TGCGCCAGCAGTACCCCGGGGGGGGCCTACGAGCAGTACTTC.